Detailed here is one TCR beta chain. The antigen it recognizes is unknown. There are no base qualities to consult, and no much larger clone falls within one base. CD8 naive samples consisted of CD45RO-negative cells that were positively selected for CCR7, yielding a CD45RA+CCR7+ population without TemRA cells. Healthy HIV-negative adults with no recently reported acute infections or vaccinations were included as donors. All donors were Caucasian adults living in Nashville, Tennessee, USA. Blood was obtained by leukapheresis, after which PBMCs were separated by Ficoll-Histopaque density gradient centrifugation and cryopreserved in liquid nitrogen vapor phase. Purity and quantity of every magnetically sorted T cell population were checked by analytical flow cytometry. From each sorted fraction, genomic DNA was isolated and quantified by UV absorbance on a Nanodrop 2000c. Using the deep immunoSEQ assay, multiplex PCR amplified TCR CDR3 regions from genomic DNA. Extracted genomic DNA from each cell subset was distributed evenly across all wells of several immunoSEQ 96-well plates, and each plate was treated as a replicate. Each replicate PCR for sorted subsets received roughly 0.2 ug genomic DNA, equal to 28,000 or so T cell genomes. The purified libraries were quantified using a Qubit 3.0 fluorometer, sized with a Bioanalyzer 2100, and then quantified again using the KAPA Library Quantification kit. A separate single-read 150-cycle Illumina NextSeq 550 flow cell was used to sequence each immunoSEQ 96-well plate. The original pipeline was this. The immunoSEQ output contained only junctional sequences without quality scores, so filtering could not match that applied to full-length reads. Sequences were annotated with PyIR, a Python wrapper for IgBLAST v1.9, using IMGT germline references to assign V/J genes and CDR3. Reads with weak V/J assignments (E-value above 1e-6), missing CDR3, stop codons, out-of-frame junctions, or ambiguous translated residues were removed. V3J clonotypes were defined as sequences sharing an identical inferred V gene, J gene, and CDR3 amino acid sequence. The percentage overlap between two repertoires was calculated by dividing the number of shared unique clonotypes by the size of the smaller repertoire. RTK rarefaction, the Chao1 estimator, and Recon v2.1 estimates of unobserved clonotypes were used to assess repertoire richness. Generation probabilities were computed with OLGA for all TCRbeta clonotypes obtained by the gDNA method from several donors. TCRdb took over this immuneACCESS table, retaining in-frame rearrangements with V and J assigned. Such tables are incomplete; in checked studies, under half of the missing clones stem from an unresolved V gene, and the remainder is unexplained. The DNA gave D and trimming, while V, J and clone size come from that table. The sample data list approximately 840,000 clones, and about 97% of these were observed just once. Clones ranked in the top ten supply 0.2% to 0.25% of the sample.

This sample was included in a study of shared clonotypes between healthy human individuals (dated by TCRdb to 2018 to 2021). For context, the study as a whole: A couple of women and three men aged 18 to 49 years were included in the cohort. For each donor, three plates each were used for CD4 naive and CD4 memory, two plates were used for CD8 naive, and one plate was used for CD8 memory. To estimate repertoire size and how much clonotype sharing occurs between individuals, the study deeply sequenced the blood TCR repertoires of 5 or 6 healthy adults. To increase sequencing depth and limit assay-specific biases, different laboratories used diverse techniques to prepare libraries and sequence TCR repertoires. Each donor's leukapheresis produced roughly between roughly 0.85 and 9 billion PBMCs. What the research found in general, with its limitations: Clonotypes shared by all four sorted-subset donors showed higher generation probabilities than non-shared clonotypes. Naive subsets generally had larger estimated clonotype richness than memory subsets. Only blood was sampled, and tissue TCR repertoires likely differ from those in blood. Sharing across four donors was observed for roughly 5% of naive CD4, around 3.5% of naive CD8, 2% to 2.5% of memory CD4, and over 0.3% of memory CD8 clonotypes. Rarefaction of sorted-subset datasets indicated incomplete sequencing despite the large sequencing depth. Based on pairwise subsampling, the degree of clonotype sharing among donors was expected to be affected by sequencing depth. Because the study included only a small number of donors, the genetic and exposure-history diversity represented was limited.

At the junction V is shortened by 1 base and J by 0 bases, with 7 bases in between. Sequences SGHDT (CDR1) and YYEEEE (CDR2) are obtained from the germline V gene. The cysteine opens and the phenylalanine closes a CDR3 of 14 amino acids. Only the CDR3 part of the read is kept: 42 bases, read in frame from the first base. The sequence joins TRBV5-6 to TRBJ1-2, with no reliable assignment of the D segment. The clonotype comes from a man aged 25-40 years in good health. The sample consisted of naive CD8+ T cells sorted from blood. The cell subset or site label corresponds to: CD45RA+CCR7+. The DNA sequence is given as TGTGCCAGCAGCTTGCTGACAACTAACTATGGCTACACCTTC. Its coded protein is CASSLLTTNYGYTF.